These 22 T cell receptor beta chains were all obtained from the same sample, sequenced in a study of T cell repertoires in cytomegalovirus infection. TCRdb re-called the reads with MiXCR, one entry per CDR3 protein. The sample includes around 900,000 distinct CDR3 sequences, under 40% of them seen just once. These receptors' antigens are unknown. Sequenced material: cultured CD8+ T cells from PBMCs, taken from culture after CMV antigen stimulation. These receptors were taken from a human donor in good health (CMV status not recorded). Some clones in this sample may be carry-over from other donors' samples.

This sequence joins TRBV6-2 or TRBV6-3 and TRBJ2-5, with unresolved D. The CDR3 totals 15 residues. CDR1 is MNHEY, CDR2 SVGEGT, per germline. V gave up 4 bases and J gave up 0 bases, with 12 bases separating them. The CDR3 bases are TGTGCCAGCAGTTTGTGGACGCTATACCAAGAGACCCAGTACTTC. It is translated as CASSLWTLYQETQYF.

This clonotype was seen only once. The J gene is TRBJ2-7, the V gene TRBV6-8, with 9 bases identical to TRBD1. After removal of 6 bases from V and 5 bases from J, the junction contained 5 bases not matched to a gene. The CDR3 has 13 amino acids. Germline CDR1 reads MNHGY; CDR2 reads SAAAGT. CDR3 DNA: TGTGCCAGCAGAGGACAGGGGAAGGACGAGCAGTACTTC. It codes for CASRGQGKDEQYF.

This clonotype was recorded many times. The gene calls are TRBV12-5 and TRBJ2-7; D ambiguous. Trimming pared 6 bases from V and 3 bases from J, leaving 15 bases between. The CDR3 has 14 residues. Germline V gene data show CDR1 as LGHNT and CDR2 as FRNRAP. The CDR3 sequence is CASGHPAEYYEQYF. The CDR3 DNA reads as TGTGCTAGTGGCCACCCTGCAGAATACTACGAGCAGTACTTC.

As for this clonotype: A read error may produce the germline difference seen at one junction end. This chain joins TRBV11-2 and TRBJ1-1; D uncertain. The CDR3 spans 15 residues. The V gene's germline CDR1 is SGHAT and CDR2 FQNNGV. CDR3 region: CVSSHMRVGSTEAFF. The CDR3 DNA follows: TGTGTCAGCAGCCACATGCGAGTGGGAAGCACTGAAGCTTTCTTT.

This clonotype was seen only a few times. The junction departs from the called germline gene at one end, perhaps through a read error. The rearrangement uses TRBV7-6 and TRBJ2-2; D may be TRBD1 (7 bases). The germline V gene encodes CDR1 SGHVS and CDR2 FNYEAQ. This CDR3 spans 18 amino acids. The CDR3: CASSLVIAGQMNTGELFF. The CDR3 coding sequence is TGTGCTAGCAGCTTAGTAATCGCGGGACAGATGAACACCGGGGAGCTGTTTTTT.

This clonotype occurred a few times. CDR3 in DNA: TGTGCCAGCAGGCCCGGAGCGGGGGATTCCTCCTACAATGAGCAGTTCTTC. Protein product: CASRPGAGDSSYNEQFF. This chain links TRBV27 with TRBJ2-1, with TRBD2 identical over 8 bases. CDR3 length: 17 residues. Germline V gene data show CDR1 as MNHEY and CDR2 as SMNVEV (reference sequence). Trimming cost V 6 bases and J 0 bases; bases outside gene matches: 10.

This clonotype was counted between two and nine times. V usage is TRBV27 and J usage is TRBJ2-5; 7 bases line up with TRBD2. This CDR3 contains 12 residues. Losses at the gene ends were 7 bases for V and 5 bases for J; bases not matched to a gene: 4. From germline, CDR1 is MNHEY and CDR2 SMNVEV (reference sequence). The CDR3: CASTGEGETQYF. The CDR3 region has the DNA TGTGCCAGCACCGGGGAGGGCGAGACCCAGTACTTC.

The genes are TRBV29-1 and TRBJ2-7; 11 nucleotides match TRBD1. Germline CDR1 is SQVTM and CDR2 is ANQGSEA. The CDR3 is 15 residues long. V dropped 3 bases and J dropped 6; count of bases not matched to a gene: 10. CDR3 DNA: TGCAGCGTTGAGGAAGGATTGGGACAGGGGGGCGAGCAGTACTTC. It codes for CSVEEGLGQGGEQYF.

The chain has TRBV7-2 and TRBJ2-4; 13 bases align to TRBD2. Looked up from germline, CDR1 is SGHTA and CDR2 is FQGNSA. This CDR3 has 20 amino acids. With V trimmed by 2 bases and J by 0 bases, 10 bases remained unmatched. CDR3 nucleotides: TGTGCCAGCAGCTTACCGCCGGGACTAGCGGGGAGTTTAGCCAAAAACATTCAGTACTTC. It specifies CASSLPPGLAGSLAKNIQYF.

This clonotype showed up many times. V is TRBV7-6 and J is TRBJ2-1; TRBD2 agrees at 9 bases. The CDR3 has 19 residues. The J segment lost 9 bases and the V segment lost 4 bases, leaving 22 bases of the junction unmatched. Per the germline V gene, CDR1 is SGHVS and CDR2 is FNYEAQ. In DNA, the CDR3 is TGTGCCAGCAGCTCGCGTACGGTTTTGGGCCTAGCGGGGACCGGTGAGCAGTTCTTC. Translating gives CASSSRTVLGLAGTGEQFF.

CDR3 loop: CASSLAGVRDTQYF. CDR3 nucleotide sequence: TGTGCCAGCAGCTTAGCGGGGGTCCGCGATACGCAGTATTTT. V and J are TRBV5-4 and TRBJ2-3; 8 nucleotides align to TRBD2. There are 14 residues in the CDR3. Losses at the gene ends were 2 bases for V and 6 bases for J; bases not matched to a gene: 5. The germline gives CDR1 SGHNT, CDR2 YYREEE (reference sequence).

The sample holds many counts of this clonotype. This rearrangement joins TRBV7-2 to TRBJ2-3; D gene ambiguous. The CDR3 sequence is 14 residues long. V was cut by 3 bases and J by 2 bases, with 9 bases left in between. CDR1 is SGHTA and CDR2 is FQGNSA in the germline V gene. The CDR3 coding sequence is TGTGCCAGCAGCTTTACTGGGTACACAGATACGCAGTATTTT. The encoded protein is CASSFTGYTDTQYF.

This clonotype appeared a few times. As DNA, the CDR3 is TGTGCCAGCAGCCGCCAGACAGGGAACTATGGCTACACCTTC. Residues: CASSRQTGNYGYTF. J is TRBJ1-2 and V is TRBV7-8, with 7 nucleotides matching TRBD1. The CDR3 length is 14 residues. Per germline, CDR1 SGHVS and CDR2 FQNEAQ. V lost 5 bases and J lost 2; bases outside the gene matches: 5.

This chain connects TRBV12-3 or TRBV12-4 to TRBJ1-1; D not resolved. The CDR3 totals 10 residues. Deletions cut 4 bases from V and 9 bases from J, with 6 bases between. Here the CDR3 reads CASSSGKAFF. The CDR3 nucleotides are TGTGCCAGCAGTTCGGGTAAAGCTTTCTTT.

The V gene is TRBV29-1, the J gene TRBJ2-3; TRBD1 matches 7 bases. The CDR3 runs to 15 residues. Germline CDR1 is SQVTM and CDR2 is ANQGSEA. Losses at the gene ends were 6 bases for V and 6 bases for J; bases not matched to a gene: 15. The CDR3: CSVLSEQGLLDTQYF. CDR3 in DNA: TGCAGCGTGTTGTCCGAACAGGGGCTCTTGGATACGCAGTATTTT.

The genes are TRBV12-3 or TRBV12-4 and TRBJ1-2; no reliable D call. The CDR3 sequence is 13 residues long. Trimming shortened V by 7 bases and J by 3 bases, and 12 bases separated the two germline ends. CDR3 nucleotide sequence: TGTGCCAGCACCTTGGGGATAGACTATGGCTACACCTTC. This sequence encodes CASTLGIDYGYTF.

In this sample, this clonotype turned up a few times. The V gene is TRBV10-3, the J gene TRBJ1-6, with 11 positions matching TRBD1. There are 14 residues in the CDR3. Germline CDR1 ENHRY, CDR2 SYGVKD. Unmatched junction bases numbered 2, after V lost 4 bases and J lost 9 bases. The CDR3 sequence is CAISGTGGGSPLHF. CDR3 DNA: TGTGCCATCAGTGGGACAGGGGGCGGTTCACCCCTCCACTTT.

This clonotype came up many times. J is TRBJ1-1 and V is TRBV7-2, with 10 bases aligning to TRBD1. The CDR3 covers 14 residues. The junction had 3 bases not matched to a gene; V was cut back by 4 bases and J by 4 bases. Germline V lookup: CDR1 SGHTA, CDR2 FQGNSA. The DNA for the CDR3 is TGTGCCAGCAGCTCGGGACAGGGGCGCACTGAAGCTTTCTTT. Translation gives CASSSGQGRTEAFF. Full variable domain (outside the CDR3, taken from reference TRBV7-2 and TRBJ1-1): GAGVSQSPSNKVTEKGKDVELRCDPISGHTALYWYRQSLGQGLEFLIYFQGNSAPDKSGLPSDRFSAERTGGSVSTLTIQRTQQEDSAVYLCASSSGQGRTEAFFGQGTRLTVV.

The chain has TRBV6-1 and TRBJ1-1; D possibly corresponds to TRBD1 (5 bases). CDR1 MNHNS and CDR2 SASEGT come from the germline V gene. There are 15 residues in the CDR3. The V end lost 8 bases, the J end lost 0 bases, and 16 bases lay between the germline ends. The CDR3 reads CASPFGGALNTEAFF. CDR3 in DNA: TGTGCCAGCCCTTTCGGAGGGGCATTGAACACTGAAGCTTTCTTT.

This chain connects TRBV9 to TRBJ1-1; D not certain. V dropped 0 bases and J dropped 4 bases, with 7 bases sitting between them. The CDR3 extends over 13 amino acids. The germline V gene has CDR1 SGDLS and CDR2 YYNGEE. The CDR3 reads CASSVGRSTEAFF. The CDR3 DNA reads as TGTGCCAGCAGCGTAGGCAGGTCCACTGAAGCTTTCTTT. Filled out from reference TRBV9 and TRBJ1-1, the complete variable domain reads DSGVTQTPKHLITATGQRVTLRCSPRSGDLSVYWYQQSLDQGLQFLIQYYNGEERAKGNILERFSAQQFPDLHSELNLSSLELGDSALYFCASSVGRSTEAFFGQGTRLTVV.

The V and J genes are TRBV27 and TRBJ2-6; D remains ambiguous. This CDR3 is 15 amino acids long. V lost 5 bases and J lost 0, with 8 bases in between. Germline V lookup: CDR1 MNHEY, CDR2 SMNVEV (reference sequence). The CDR3 coding sequence is TGTGCCAGCAGTGCTTTCCTCTCTGGGGCCAACGTCCTGACTTTC. As protein: CASSAFLSGANVLTF.

V gene TRBV7-6 combines with J gene TRBJ1-1; no clear D gene. The V end was cut by 4 bases, the J end by 7 bases, with 13 bases between. The CDR3 consists of 13 residues. Germline assignment: CDR1 SGHVS and CDR2 FNYEAQ. CDR3 nucleotide sequence: TGTGCCAGCAGCTCCGACGGAGTTAATGAAGCTTTCTTT. Its protein is CASSSDGVNEAFF.